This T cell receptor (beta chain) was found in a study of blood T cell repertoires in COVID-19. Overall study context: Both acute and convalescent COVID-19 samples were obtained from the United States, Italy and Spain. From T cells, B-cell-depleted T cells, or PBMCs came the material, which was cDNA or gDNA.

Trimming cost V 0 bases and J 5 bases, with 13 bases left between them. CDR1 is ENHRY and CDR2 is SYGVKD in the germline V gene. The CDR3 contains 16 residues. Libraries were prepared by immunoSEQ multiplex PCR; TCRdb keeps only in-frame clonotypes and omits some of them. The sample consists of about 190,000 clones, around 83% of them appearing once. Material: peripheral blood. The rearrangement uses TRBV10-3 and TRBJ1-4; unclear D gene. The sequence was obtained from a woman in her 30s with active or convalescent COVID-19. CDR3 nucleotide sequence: TGTGCCATCAGTGAGTCGAGTTATGGTCTCAATGAAAAACTGTTTTTT. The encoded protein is CAISESSYGLNEKLFF.